Listed here are 24 T cell receptor beta chains from one sample, sequenced in a study of blood T cell repertoires in COVID-19. This table comes from immunoSEQ multiplex PCR, and its TCRdb copy is limited to in-frame clones, with some not included. The sample contains about 370,000 clones, about 90% of which appear only once. The sequencing sample was made of peripheral blood. These receptors all stem from a woman aged 30 to 39 with COVID-19, enrolled during active disease.

The table lists this clone with a few counts. For the CDR3, the DNA is TGTGCCAGCAATCCTCACAGGGTCGGGGTGGGGAGCAATCAGCCCCAGCATTTT. As protein: CASNPHRVGVGSNQPQHF. The J gene is TRBJ1-5, the V gene TRBV2; perhaps TRBD1 as D (6 bases). The V end was cut by 7 bases, the J end by 1 base, with 23 bases between. This CDR3 is 18 amino acids long. The germline CDR1 and CDR2 sequences are SNHLY and FYNNEI.

The CDR3 DNA sequence: TGTGCCAGCAGTGAAGGTAGGACAGGGTATGAATCGCGGGAGCAGTACTTC. This encodes CASSEGRTGYESREQYF. The J gene is TRBJ2-7, the V gene TRBV6-1, with 8 positions matching TRBD1. V shed 1 base, J shed 7 bases, and the junction held 15 bases outside the gene matches. Germline CDR1 MNHNS, CDR2 SASEGT. This CDR3 comprises 17 residues.

The chain recombines TRBV10-3 with TRBJ2-3, with TRBD2 identical over 7 bases. Germline-derived CDR1 and CDR2 are ENHRY and SYGVKD. The CDR3 sequence is 15 residues long. Trimming took 6 bases from V and 1 from J; bases not matched to a gene: 7. CDR3 nucleotides: TGTGCCATCAGGCCGGGAGGAGGCCGCACAGATACGCAGTATTTT. Translated, it gives CAIRPGGGRTDTQYF.

The chain uses TRBV7-9 and TRBJ2-2; TRBD1 is a possible D gene (6 bases). Germline-derived CDR1 and CDR2 are SEHNR and FQNEAQ (reference sequence). The CDR3 sequence is 15 residues long. Trimming cost V 3 bases and J 5 bases, with 13 bases left between them. CDR3: CASSFDVQGTGELFF. The CDR3 DNA follows: TGTGCCAGCAGCTTCGACGTACAGGGAACCGGGGAGCTGTTTTTT.

This clone was counted only a few times. The chain uses TRBV6-1 and TRBJ2-1; perhaps TRBD1 as D (7 bases). The CDR3 totals 13 residues. The germline V gene encodes CDR1 MNHNS and CDR2 SASEGT. The ends were cut back, 6 bases at V and 6 bases at J, with 12 bases in the middle. CDR3 sequence reads: CASSQGGVNEQFF. The CDR3 DNA reads as TGTGCCAGCAGCCAGGGGGGAGTCAATGAGCAGTTCTTC.

This clone was seen a handful of times. The V gene is TRBV5-1, the J gene TRBJ1-4, with TRBD1 as a possible D gene (5 bases). The ends were cut back, 3 bases at V and 0 bases at J, with 12 bases in the middle. This CDR3 has 16 residues. Germline lookup yields CDR1 SGHRS and CDR2 YFSETQ. The DNA for the CDR3 is TGCGCCAGCAGCTCAGGGTTAGTTGCAACTAATGAAAAACTGTTTTTT. It specifies CASSSGLVATNEKLFF.

The chain links TRBV27 to TRBJ1-2, with D maybe TRBD1 (5 bases). Germline values: CDR1 MNHEY, CDR2 SMNVEV (reference sequence). The CDR3 has 19 residues. The ends were cut back, 6 bases at V and 0 bases at J, with 26 bases in the middle. The CDR3 region has the DNA TGTGCCAGCAGGCCGGGGGAGGGGAGAGTGTCCTGGACTAACTATGGCTACACCTTC. Its protein product is CASRPGEGRVSWTNYGYTF.

The V call is TRBV6-5, the J call TRBJ1-1; D is unclear. Germline CDR1 reads MNHEY; CDR2 reads SVGAGI. There are 16 residues in the CDR3. Trimming removed 1 base from V and 0 bases from J, with 12 bases in between. CDR3 bases: TGTGCCAGCAGTTACTTGCCAGGCAATATGAACACTGAAGCTTTCTTT. Encoded protein: CASSYLPGNMNTEAFF.

The rearrangement joins TRBV5-1 to TRBJ2-3, with D hard to call. Per the germline V gene, CDR1 is SGHRS and CDR2 is YFSETQ. CDR3 length: 16 amino acids. Deletions cut 0 bases from V and 0 bases from J, with 11 bases between. This CDR3 is CASSLVVSTSTDTQYF. The CDR3 region has the DNA TGCGCCAGCAGCTTGGTGGTGAGCACTAGCACAGATACGCAGTATTTT.

The V gene is TRBV4-3, the J gene TRBJ2-1; TRBD2 matches at 11 bases. CDR3 length equals 14 residues. Looked up from germline, CDR1 is LGHNA and CDR2 is YSLEER. Trimming at V came to 0 bases and at J to 14 bases, leaving 6 bases not matched to a gene. CDR3 in amino acids: CASSQDQLAGEEFF. In DNA form, the CDR3 reads TGCGCCAGCAGCCAAGATCAACTAGCGGGAGAAGAGTTCTTC.

The chain employs TRBV30 and TRBJ2-3, with 9 bases lining up with TRBD2. The CDR3 has 14 residues. With V trimmed by 5 bases and J by 4 bases, 7 bases remained unmatched. Germline lookup yields CDR1 GTSNPN and CDR2 SVGIG (reference sequence). The CDR3 here is CAWRLAEPSDTQYF. The CDR3, as DNA: TGTGCCTGGCGACTAGCGGAACCTTCAGATACGCAGTATTTT. Variable domain in full (rest from reference TRBV30 and TRBJ2-3): SQTIHQWPATLVQPVGSPLSLECTVEGTSNPNLYWYRQAAGRGLQLLFYSVGIGQISSEVPQNLSASRPQDRQFILSSKKLLLSDSGFYLCAWRLAEPSDTQYFGPGTRLTVL.

This clone turned up a few times. This sequence joins TRBV28 and TRBJ2-7, with 8 positions matching TRBD1. V was pared by 5 bases and J by 6 bases, with 6 bases of the junction left unmatched. The CDR3 totals 13 residues. Germline CDR1 is MDHEN and CDR2 is SYDVKM. CDR3 in DNA: TGTGCCAGCAGTACACACACAGGGGGCGAGCAGTACTTC. It translates to CASSTHTGGEQYF.

This chain links TRBV3-1 (or the pseudogene TRBV3-2) with TRBJ2-1; 7 bases map to TRBD2. V shed 4 bases, J shed 0 bases, and the junction held 3 bases outside the gene matches. This CDR3 is built from 15 residues. Germline V gene sequence: CDR1 LGHDT, CDR2 YNNKEL (reference sequence). CDR3 region: CASSLQRGSYNEQFF. The CDR3 nucleotides are TGTGCCAGCAGCCTTCAGCGGGGCTCCTACAATGAGCAGTTCTTC.

CDR3 DNA: TGTGCCAGTAAGCTTGACAGGGCGGGCAATCAGCCCCAGCATTTT. Its translation is CASKLDRAGNQPQHF. V usage is TRBV19 and J usage is TRBJ1-5; 7 bases line up with TRBD1. CDR1 LNHDA and CDR2 SQIVND come from the germline V gene (reference sequence). This CDR3 comprises 15 residues. V trimming: 7 bases; J trimming: 2 bases; junction bases outside the gene matches: 8.

The rearrangement joins TRBV24-1 to TRBJ2-3; tentatively, D is TRBD1 (6 bases). V gave up 4 bases and J gave up 0 bases, with 13 bases separating them. CDR1 and CDR2 (germline): KGHDR, SFDVKD. This CDR3 has 16 residues. CDR3 coding DNA: TGTGCCACCAGTGAGGGGGTTGGGGGCAGCACAGATACGCAGTATTTT. It specifies CATSEGVGGSTDTQYF.

The chain links TRBV7-6 to TRBJ2-7, with no clear D. The CDR3 length is 14 residues. Germline CDR1 SGHVS, CDR2 FNYEAQ. The V end lost 8 bases, the J end lost 0 bases, and 14 bases lay between the germline ends. The CDR3 DNA reads TGTGCCAGCTCCGGAGCGCCCATCTCCTACGAGCAGTACTTC. It is translated as CASSGAPISYEQYF. The entire variable domain, with the rest obtained from reference TRBV7-6 and TRBJ2-7, is as follows: GAGVSQSPRYKVTKRGQDVALRCDPISGHVSLYWYRQALGQGPEFLTYFNYEAQQDKSGLPNDRFSAERPEGSISTLTIQRTEQRDSAMYRCASSGAPISYEQYFGPGTRLTVT.

The sample holds a few counts of this clone. The rearrangement uses TRBV6-6 and TRBJ1-5, with D possibly being TRBD1 (6 bases). The germline V gene encodes CDR1 MNHNY and CDR2 SVGAGI (reference sequence). The CDR3 loop spans 10 amino acids. Trimming took off 11 bases at V and 7 bases at J, with 9 bases between the two ends. CDR3 sequence reads: CAAGVQPQHF. In DNA, the CDR3 is TGTGCCGCAGGGGTCCAGCCCCAGCATTTT.

The chain joins TRBV29-1 to TRBJ2-3, with 11 nucleotides matching TRBD2. The CDR3 spans 15 residues. Trimming took 1 base from V and 7 from J; bases not matched to a gene: 7. The germline V gene encodes CDR1 SQVTM and CDR2 ANQGSEA. The CDR3: CSVEGPGTSGNTQYF. The DNA of the CDR3 is TGCAGCGTTGAAGGCCCGGGGACTAGCGGCAATACGCAGTATTTT.

CDR3 DNA: TGTGCCAGTAGTTCCAGGGCCACCGGGACTAGCGGGAGCCGCTCCTACGAGCAGTACTTC. Amino acid sequence: CASSSRATGTSGSRSYEQYF. V gene TRBV19 combines with J gene TRBJ2-7; 14 nucleotides agree with TRBD2. The CDR3 has 20 residues. Germline lookup yields CDR1 LNHDA and CDR2 SQIVND (reference sequence). Trimming at V came to 5 bases and at J to 0 bases, leaving 15 bases not matched to a gene. The entire variable domain, with the rest obtained from reference TRBV19 and TRBJ2-7, is as follows: DGGITQSPKYLFRKEGQNVTLSCEQNLNHDAMYWYRQDPGQGLRLIYYSQIVNDFQKGDIAEGYSVSREKKESFPLTVTSAQKNPTAFYLCASSSRATGTSGSRSYEQYFGPGTRLTVT.

This clone was observed once. The chain uses TRBV28 and TRBJ2-3; 11 bases are shared with TRBD1. Trimming took 5 bases from V and 7 from J; bases not matched to a gene: 8. CDR3 length: 15 residues. Per germline, CDR1 MDHEN and CDR2 SYDVKM. The DNA for the CDR3 is TGTGCCAGCAGTAAGAGGGGACAGGGGGTCAATACGCAGTATTTT. Its translation: CASSKRGQGVNTQYF. The variable domain in full, completed from reference TRBV28 and TRBJ2-3, reads DVKVTQSSRYLVKRTGEKVFLECVQDMDHENMFWYRQDPGLGLRLIYFSYDVKMKEKGDIPEGYSVSREKKERFSLILESASTNQTSMYLCASSKRGQGVNTQYFGPGTRLTVL.

This chain joins TRBV2 and TRBJ2-7; D gene unclear. V was shortened by 6 bases and J by 3 bases, with 12 bases between the two germline ends. The germline CDR1 and CDR2 sequences are SNHLY and FYNNEI. The CDR3 totals 13 residues. The CDR3 loop is CASRKSPGYEQYF. CDR3 nucleotide sequence: TGTGCCAGCAGAAAATCCCCGGGCTACGAGCAGTACTTC.

V usage is TRBV15 and J usage is TRBJ2-7; 9 positions agree with TRBD1. Germline V lookup: CDR1 LNHNV, CDR2 YYDKDF (reference sequence). J gave up 2 bases and V 1 base, and 3 bases lay outside the gene matches. The CDR3 is made up of 15 amino acids. The CDR3 loop is CATSRVGTGTYEQYF. The CDR3, as DNA: TGTGCCACCAGCAGAGTGGGGACAGGGACCTACGAGCAGTACTTC.

CDR3: CASSLRNHPGLDTDTQYF. CDR3 nucleotide sequence: TGTGCCAGCAGCTTAAGAAACCACCCGGGACTAGACACAGATACGCAGTATTTT. J is TRBJ2-3 and V is TRBV7-8, with 8 bases matching TRBD2. Germline CDR1 is SGHVS and CDR2 is FQNEAQ. CDR3 length: 18 residues. Losses at the gene ends were 2 bases for V and 2 bases for J; bases not matched to a gene: 12.

This chain joins TRBV5-4 and TRBJ1-6, with D unclear. V lost 0 bases and J 1 base, leaving 5 bases between the germline ends. CDR3 length: 15 residues. Germline V gene data show CDR1 as SGHNT and CDR2 as YYREEE (reference sequence). This CDR3 is CASSLEQSYNSPLHF. The DNA of the CDR3 is TGTGCCAGCAGCTTGGAACAGTCCTATAATTCACCCCTCCACTTT.